One sample yielded the 8 T cell receptor beta chains listed below, sequenced in a study of tumor and adjacent non-tumor tissue in lung cancer. RNA was extracted from bulk tissue without any cell sorting. A modified ARM-PCR protocol with three rounds of nested PCR amplified TCRbeta. Each CDR3 protein gets one entry after TCRdb re-called the multiplex PCR reads with MiXCR. The table lists tens of thousands of distinct CDR3 sequences, around 86% of them singletons. The specimen was lung tumor tissue. The receptors stem from a woman in her fifties or sixties with non-small cell lung cancer.

The V and J genes are TRBV4-1 and TRBJ1-5; 9 positions agree with TRBD1. This CDR3 has 16 residues. V lost 5 bases and J lost 3; bases outside the gene matches: 8. Looked up from germline, CDR1 is MGHRA and CDR2 is YSYEKL. DNA of the CDR3: TGCGCCAGCAGCGCCCGACAGGGGGATGTCAATCAGCCCCAGCATTTT. Protein product: CASSARQGDVNQPQHF.

Remarks on this clonotype: A read error is possible here, since a much larger clone lies one base away. The DNA of the CDR3 is TGTGCCAGCACTGGGACAGGGGGCAACACAGGTACGCAGTATTTT. It codes for CASTGTGGNTGTQYF. This chain uses TRBV28 with TRBJ2-3; 12 nucleotides match TRBD1. The CDR3 contains 15 residues. Germline V CDR1 and CDR2: MDHEN, SYDVKM. Based on the CDR3 plus reference TRBV28 and TRBJ2-3, the full variable domain is DVKVTQSSRYLVKRTGEKVFLECVQDMDHENMFWYRQDPGLGLRLIYFSYDVKMKEKGDIPEGYSVSREKKERFSLILESASTNQTSMYLCASTGTGGNTGTQYFGPGTRLTVL.

The J gene is TRBJ2-5, the V gene TRBV6-5; D possibly uses TRBD1 or TRBD2 (5 bases each). Trimming removed 4 bases at V and 5 bases at J, with 20 bases between. CDR1 and CDR2 from the germline V gene are MNHEY and SVGAGI. CDR3 length: 16 residues. CDR3 sequence: CASSSERGAIVETQYF. The CDR3 bases are TGTGCCAGCAGTTCGGAAAGGGGAGCGATCGTGGAGACCCAGTACTTC.

Sample share makes this clonotype medium-sized. CDR3 protein: CASSQGAGSSYEQYF. The CDR3 DNA sequence: TGCGCCAGCAGCCAAGGTGCCGGGAGCTCCTACGAGCAGTACTTC. The chain links TRBV4-1 to TRBJ2-7; tentatively, D is TRBD2 (6 bases). CDR1 and CDR2 (germline): MGHRA, YSYEKL. V was pared by 1 base and J by 0 bases, with 10 bases between. The CDR3 contains 15 residues.

About this clonotype: A junction boundary mismatches the germline segment, possibly from a read error. The genes are TRBV28 and TRBJ2-7; a weak D match, TRBD2 (5 bases). The CDR3 totals 15 residues. Germline values: CDR1 MDHEN, CDR2 SYDVKM. The CDR3 nucleotides are TGTGCCAGCAGTTTGACTGGCGGGTACTCCTACGAGCGGTACTTC. It yields the protein CASSLTGGYSYERYF.

This clonotype was detected many times. This chain links TRBV7-2 with TRBJ2-5; D may be TRBD1 (6 bases). CDR1 and CDR2 from the germline V gene are SGHTA and FQGNSA. Deletions cut 5 bases from V and 5 bases from J, with 18 bases between. The CDR3 consists of 15 residues. CDR3 in DNA: TGTGCCAGCAGCATAGAGGACAGAGCATGGGAGACCCAGTACTTC. This gives the protein CASSIEDRAWETQYF.

With respect to this clonotype: One end of the junction does not line up with germline, which may come from a read error. The rearrangement links TRBV29-1 to TRBJ2-1, with 7 bases identical to TRBD1. From germline, CDR1 is SQVTM and CDR2 ANQGSEA. The CDR3 totals 14 residues. In DNA, the CDR3 is TGCAGCGTGGGACAGTGGAGCTTCTACAATGAGCAGATCTTC. It translates to CSVGQWSFYNEQIF.

Turning to this clonotype: The junction does not match germline at one end; this may be a read error. This rearrangement joins TRBV12-3 or TRBV12-4 to TRBJ2-6, with 7 bases that match TRBD1. The length of the CDR3 is 16 residues. The CDR3 loop is CASSTSTGDWVNVLTF. The CDR3 nucleotides are TGTGCCAGCAGTACCTCCACAGGGGATTGGGTCAACGTCCTTACTTTC.